This T cell receptor beta chain came from a study of control samples from healthy donors and cancer patients. From germline, CDR1 is MNHNY and CDR2 SVGAGI (reference sequence). CDR3 length: 14 amino acids. V was pared by 5 bases and J by 1 base, with 1 base of the junction left unmatched. The protocol was immunoSEQ multiplex PCR, while the TCRdb copy is restricted to in-frame clones and leaves out a portion. This sample has 130,000 or so clones; 90% to 95% occur once, and the top ten carry around 13%. Sequenced: blood. This clonotype was sampled from a man aged 35 to 55 in good health. The chain has TRBV6-6 and TRBJ2-3; TRBD2 agrees at 9 bases. The CDR3 protein is CASSQRGGTDTQYF. As DNA, the CDR3 is TGTGCCAGCAGTCAGCGGGGGGGCACAGATACGCAGTATTTT.